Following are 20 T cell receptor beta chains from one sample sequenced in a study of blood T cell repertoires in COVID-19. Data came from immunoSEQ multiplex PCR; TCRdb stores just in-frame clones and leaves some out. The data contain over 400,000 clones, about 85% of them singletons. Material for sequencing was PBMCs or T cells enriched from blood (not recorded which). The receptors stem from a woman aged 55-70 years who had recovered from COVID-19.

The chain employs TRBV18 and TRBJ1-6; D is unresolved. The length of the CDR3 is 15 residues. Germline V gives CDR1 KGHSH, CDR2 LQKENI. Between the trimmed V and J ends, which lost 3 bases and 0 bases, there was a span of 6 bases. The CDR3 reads CASSPRDSYNSPLHF. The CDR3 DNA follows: TGTGCCAGCTCACCCCGGGACTCCTATAATTCACCCCTCCACTTT.

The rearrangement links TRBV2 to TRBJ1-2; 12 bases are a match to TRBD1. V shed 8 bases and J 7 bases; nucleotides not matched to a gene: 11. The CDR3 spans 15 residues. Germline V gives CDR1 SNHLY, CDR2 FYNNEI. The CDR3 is CASLAGTGGSIGYTF. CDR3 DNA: TGTGCCAGCCTGGCCGGGACAGGGGGCAGTATTGGCTACACCTTC.

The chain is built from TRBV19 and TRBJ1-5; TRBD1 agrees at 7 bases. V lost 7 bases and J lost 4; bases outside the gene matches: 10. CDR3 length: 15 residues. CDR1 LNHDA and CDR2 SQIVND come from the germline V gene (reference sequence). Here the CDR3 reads CASTSGGRGNQPQHF. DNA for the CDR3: TGTGCCAGTACCTCAGGAGGCAGGGGGAATCAGCCCCAGCATTTT.

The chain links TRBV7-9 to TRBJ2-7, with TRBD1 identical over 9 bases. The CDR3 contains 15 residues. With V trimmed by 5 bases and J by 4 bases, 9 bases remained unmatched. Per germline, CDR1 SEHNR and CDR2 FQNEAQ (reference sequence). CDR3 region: CASSPTDRGGYEQYF. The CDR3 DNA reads TGTGCCAGCAGCCCTACTGACAGGGGGGGTTACGAGCAGTACTTC.

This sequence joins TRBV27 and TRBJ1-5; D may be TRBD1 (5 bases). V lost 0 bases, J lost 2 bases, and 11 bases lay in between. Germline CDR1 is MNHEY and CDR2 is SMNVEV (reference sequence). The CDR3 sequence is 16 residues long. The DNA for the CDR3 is TGTGCCAGCAGTTTATCCGGGGGTTTGGGCAATCAGCCCCAGCATTTT. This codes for CASSLSGGLGNQPQHF.

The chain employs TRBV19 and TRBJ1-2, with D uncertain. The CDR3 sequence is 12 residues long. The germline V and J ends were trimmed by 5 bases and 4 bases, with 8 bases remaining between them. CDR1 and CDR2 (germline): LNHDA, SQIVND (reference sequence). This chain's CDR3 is CASSGHSYGYTF. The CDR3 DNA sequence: TGTGCCAGTAGTGGGCATTCCTATGGCTACACCTTC.

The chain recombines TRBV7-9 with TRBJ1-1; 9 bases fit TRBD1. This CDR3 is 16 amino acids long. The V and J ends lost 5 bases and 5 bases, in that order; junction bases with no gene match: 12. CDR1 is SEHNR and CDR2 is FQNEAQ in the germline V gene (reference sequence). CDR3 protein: CASSRSDRGLRTEAFF. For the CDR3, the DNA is TGTGCCAGCAGCCGATCGGACAGGGGATTAAGGACTGAAGCTTTCTTT. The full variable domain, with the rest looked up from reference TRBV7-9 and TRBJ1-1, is DTGVSQNPRHKITKRGQNVTFRCDPISEHNRLYWYRQTLGQGPEFLTYFQNEAQLEKSRLLSDRFSAERPKGSFSTLEIQRTEQGDSAMYLCASSRSDRGLRTEAFFGQGTRLTVV.

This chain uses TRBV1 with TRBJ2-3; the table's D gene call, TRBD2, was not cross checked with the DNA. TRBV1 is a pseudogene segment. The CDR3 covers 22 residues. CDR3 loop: CTSSQDSALLSGGAYWTDTQYF. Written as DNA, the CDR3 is TGCACCAGCAGCCAAGATTCCGCACTCCTGAGCGGGGGGGCCTACTGGACAGATACGCAGTATTTT.

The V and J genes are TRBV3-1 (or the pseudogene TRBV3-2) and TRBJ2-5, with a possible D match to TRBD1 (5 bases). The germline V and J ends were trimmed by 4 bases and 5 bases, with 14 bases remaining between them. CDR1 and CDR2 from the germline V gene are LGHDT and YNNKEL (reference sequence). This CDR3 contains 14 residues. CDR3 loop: CASSRSGIVETQYF. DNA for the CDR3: TGTGCCAGCAGCCGATCAGGGATCGTCGAGACCCAGTACTTC.

In DNA form, the CDR3 reads TGCGCCAGCAACCATGGACAGGGGAGTTGGAACGAGCAGTACGTC. Protein product: CASNHGQGSWNEQYV. The chain uses TRBV23-1 and TRBJ2-7; 9 nucleotides line up with TRBD1. TRBV23-1 is placed among ORFs of uncertain function. J was trimmed by 5 bases and V by 7 bases; bases with no gene match: 12. The CDR3 extends over 15 amino acids.

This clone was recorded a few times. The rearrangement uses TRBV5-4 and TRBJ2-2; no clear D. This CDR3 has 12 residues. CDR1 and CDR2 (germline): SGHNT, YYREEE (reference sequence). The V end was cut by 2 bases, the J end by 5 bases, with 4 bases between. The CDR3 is CASSFGTGELFF. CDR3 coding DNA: TGTGCCAGCAGCTTCGGGACCGGGGAGCTGTTTTTT.

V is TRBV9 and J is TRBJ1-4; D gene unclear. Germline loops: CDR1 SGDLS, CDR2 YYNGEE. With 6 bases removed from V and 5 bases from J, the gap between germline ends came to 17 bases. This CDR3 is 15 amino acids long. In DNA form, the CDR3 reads TGTGCCAGCACCCAAACGGGGAGAGCGAATGAAAAACTGTTTTTT. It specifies CASTQTGRANEKLFF.

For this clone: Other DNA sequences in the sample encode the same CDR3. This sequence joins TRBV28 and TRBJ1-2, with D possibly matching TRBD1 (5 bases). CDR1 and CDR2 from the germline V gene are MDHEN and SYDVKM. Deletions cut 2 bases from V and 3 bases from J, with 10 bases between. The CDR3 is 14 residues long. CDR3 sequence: CASSLLTGDYGYTF. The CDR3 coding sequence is TGTGCCAGCAGTTTACTTACGGGGGACTATGGCTACACCTTC.

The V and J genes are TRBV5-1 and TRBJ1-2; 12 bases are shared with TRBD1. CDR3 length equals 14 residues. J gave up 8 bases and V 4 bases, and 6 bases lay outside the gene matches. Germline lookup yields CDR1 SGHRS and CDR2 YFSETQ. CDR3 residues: CASSPGQGARGYTF. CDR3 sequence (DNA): TGCGCCAGCAGCCCGGGACAGGGGGCGCGGGGCTACACCTTC.

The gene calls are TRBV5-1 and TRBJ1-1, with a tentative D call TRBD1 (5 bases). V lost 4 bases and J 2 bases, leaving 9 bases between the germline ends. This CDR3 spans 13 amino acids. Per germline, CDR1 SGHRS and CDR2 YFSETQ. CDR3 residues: CASSVGGNTEAFF. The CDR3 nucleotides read TGCGCCAGCAGCGTCGGGGGTAACACTGAAGCTTTCTTT. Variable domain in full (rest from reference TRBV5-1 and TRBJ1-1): KAGVTQTPRYLIKTRGQQVTLSCSPISGHRSVSWYQQTPGQGLQFLFEYFSETQRNKGNFPGRFSGRQFSNSRSEMNVSTLELGDSALYLCASSVGGNTEAFFGQGTRLTVV.

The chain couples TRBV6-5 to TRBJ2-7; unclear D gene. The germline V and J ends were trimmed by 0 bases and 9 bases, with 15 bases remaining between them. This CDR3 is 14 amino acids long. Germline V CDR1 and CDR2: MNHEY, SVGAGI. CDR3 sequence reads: CASSYSRYGFAQYF. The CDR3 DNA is TGTGCCAGCAGTTACTCGAGGTACGGGTTTGCGCAGTACTTC.

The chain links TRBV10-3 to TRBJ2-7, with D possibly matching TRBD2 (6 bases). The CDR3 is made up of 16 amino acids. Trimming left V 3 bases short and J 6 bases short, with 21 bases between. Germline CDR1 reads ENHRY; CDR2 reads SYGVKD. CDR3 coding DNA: TGTGCCATCAGTGACCAAGGACCCTCCGCGGGGTCCGAGCAGTACGTC. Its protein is CAISDQGPSAGSEQYV.

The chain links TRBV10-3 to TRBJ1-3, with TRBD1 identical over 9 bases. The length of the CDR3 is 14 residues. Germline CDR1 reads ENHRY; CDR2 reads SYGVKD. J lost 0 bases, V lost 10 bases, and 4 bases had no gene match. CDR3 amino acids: CATRQGVSGNTIYF. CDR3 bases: TGTGCCACCAGACAGGGGGTCTCTGGAAACACCATATATTTT.

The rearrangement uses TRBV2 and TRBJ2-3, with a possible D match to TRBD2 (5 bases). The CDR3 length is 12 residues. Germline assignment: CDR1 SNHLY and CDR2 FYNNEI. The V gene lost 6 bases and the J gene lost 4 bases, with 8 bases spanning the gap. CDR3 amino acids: CASREAADTQYF. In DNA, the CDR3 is TGTGCCAGCAGGGAGGCGGCAGATACGCAGTATTTT.

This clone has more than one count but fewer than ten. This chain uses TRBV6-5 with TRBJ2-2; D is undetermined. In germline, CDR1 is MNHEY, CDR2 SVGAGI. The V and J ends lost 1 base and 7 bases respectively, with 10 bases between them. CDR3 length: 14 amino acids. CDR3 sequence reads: CASSYFPEYGELFF. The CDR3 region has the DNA TGTGCCAGCAGTTACTTTCCAGAATACGGGGAGCTGTTTTTT.